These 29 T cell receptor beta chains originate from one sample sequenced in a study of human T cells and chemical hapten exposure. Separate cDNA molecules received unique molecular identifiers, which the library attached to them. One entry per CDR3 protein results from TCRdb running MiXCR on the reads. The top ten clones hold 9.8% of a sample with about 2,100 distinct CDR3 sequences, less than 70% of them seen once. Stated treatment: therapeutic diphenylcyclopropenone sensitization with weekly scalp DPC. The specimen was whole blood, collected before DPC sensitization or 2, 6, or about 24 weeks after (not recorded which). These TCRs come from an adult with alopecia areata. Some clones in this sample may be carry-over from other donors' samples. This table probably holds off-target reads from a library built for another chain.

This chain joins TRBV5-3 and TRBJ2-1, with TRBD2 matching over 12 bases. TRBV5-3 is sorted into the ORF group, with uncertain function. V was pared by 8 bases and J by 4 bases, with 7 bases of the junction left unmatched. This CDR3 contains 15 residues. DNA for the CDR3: TGTGCCAGGCTAAGACTAGCGGGAGAGTACAATGAGCAGTTCTTC. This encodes CARLRLAGEYNEQFF.

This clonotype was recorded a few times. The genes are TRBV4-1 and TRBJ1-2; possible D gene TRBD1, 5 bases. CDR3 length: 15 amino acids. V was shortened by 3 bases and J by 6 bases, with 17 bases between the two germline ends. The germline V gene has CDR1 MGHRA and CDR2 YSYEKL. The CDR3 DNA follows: TGCGCCAGCAGCCACCCAGGGACTACTGGCCATGGCTACACCTTC. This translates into CASSHPGTTGHGYTF.

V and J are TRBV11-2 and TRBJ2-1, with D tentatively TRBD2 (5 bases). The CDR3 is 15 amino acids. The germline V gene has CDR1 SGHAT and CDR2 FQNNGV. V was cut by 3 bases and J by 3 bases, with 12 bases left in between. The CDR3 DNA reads TGTGCCAGCAGCTTCGGGGTAAACTACTACAATGAGCAGTTCTTC. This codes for CASSFGVNYYNEQFF.

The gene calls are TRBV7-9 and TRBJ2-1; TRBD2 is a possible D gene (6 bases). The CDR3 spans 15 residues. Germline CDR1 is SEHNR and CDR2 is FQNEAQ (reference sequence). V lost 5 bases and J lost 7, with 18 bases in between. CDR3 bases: TGTGCCAGCAGCCTCCCTGGGGGGAGTAGGAATGAGCAGTTCTTC. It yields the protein CASSLPGGSRNEQFF.

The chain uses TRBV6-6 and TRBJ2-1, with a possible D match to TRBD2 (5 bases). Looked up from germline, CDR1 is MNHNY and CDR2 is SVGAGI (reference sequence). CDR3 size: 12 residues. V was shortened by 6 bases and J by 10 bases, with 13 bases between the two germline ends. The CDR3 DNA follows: TGTGCCAGCAGATTAATTCGCGGGGAGCAGTTCTTC. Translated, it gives CASRLIRGEQFF.

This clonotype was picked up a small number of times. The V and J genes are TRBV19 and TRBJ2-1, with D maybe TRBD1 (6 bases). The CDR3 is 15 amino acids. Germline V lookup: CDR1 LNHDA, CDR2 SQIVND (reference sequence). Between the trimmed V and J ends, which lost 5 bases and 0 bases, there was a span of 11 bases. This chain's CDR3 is CASSPDRSSYNEQFF. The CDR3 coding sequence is TGTGCCAGTAGTCCCGACAGGAGCTCCTACAATGAGCAGTTCTTC. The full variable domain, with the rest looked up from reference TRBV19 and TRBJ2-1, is DGGITQSPKYLFRKEGQNVTLSCEQNLNHDAMYWYRQDPGQGLRLIYYSQIVNDFQKGDIAEGYSVSREKKESFPLTVTSAQKNPTAFYLCASSPDRSSYNEQFFGPGTRLTVL.

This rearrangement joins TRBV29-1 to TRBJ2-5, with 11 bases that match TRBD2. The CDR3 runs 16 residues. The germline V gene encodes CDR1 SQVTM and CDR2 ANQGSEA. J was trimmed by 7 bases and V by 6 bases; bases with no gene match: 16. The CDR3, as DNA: TGCAGCGTGGTGGGCTCGGGACTAGCGGCTACGGGGACCCAGTACTTC. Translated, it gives CSVVGSGLAATGTQYF.

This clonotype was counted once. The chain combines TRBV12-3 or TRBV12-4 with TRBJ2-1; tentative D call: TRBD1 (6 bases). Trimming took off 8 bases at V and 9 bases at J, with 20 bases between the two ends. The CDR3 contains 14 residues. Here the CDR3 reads CASSPRQAASEQFF. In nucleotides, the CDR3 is TGTGCCAGCTCCCCTAGACAGGCCGCAAGTGAGCAGTTCTTC.

CDR3 DNA: TGCAGTGCTAGAGGACTAGCGGACTACAATGAGCAGTTCTTC. It yields the protein CSARGLADYNEQFF. The V and J genes are TRBV20-1 and TRBJ2-1; 9 bases agree with TRBD2. Trimming at V came to 1 base and at J to 3 bases, leaving 1 base not matched to a gene. Per germline, CDR1 DFQATT and CDR2 SNEGSKA (reference sequence). The CDR3 totals 14 residues.

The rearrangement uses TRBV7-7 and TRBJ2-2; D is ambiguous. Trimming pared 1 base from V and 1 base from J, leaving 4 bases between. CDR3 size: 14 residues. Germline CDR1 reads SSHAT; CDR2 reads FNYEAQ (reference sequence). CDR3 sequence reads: CASSLDVNTGELFF. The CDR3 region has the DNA TGTGCCAGCAGCTTAGACGTGAACACCGGGGAGCTGTTTTTT.

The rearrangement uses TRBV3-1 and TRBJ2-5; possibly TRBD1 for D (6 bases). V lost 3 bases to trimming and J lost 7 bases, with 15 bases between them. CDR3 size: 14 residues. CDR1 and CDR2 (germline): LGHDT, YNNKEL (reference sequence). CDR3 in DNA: TGTGCCAGCAGCCAGCGCGCCAGCAGGGGGACCCAGTACTTC. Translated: CASSQRASRGTQYF.

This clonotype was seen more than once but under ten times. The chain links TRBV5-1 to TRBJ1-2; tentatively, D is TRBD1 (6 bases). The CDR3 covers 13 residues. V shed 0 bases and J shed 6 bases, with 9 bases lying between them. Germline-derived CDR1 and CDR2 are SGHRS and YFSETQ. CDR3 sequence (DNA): TGCGCCAGCAGCTTGGGGACAGTAAATGGCTACACCTTC. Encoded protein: CASSLGTVNGYTF.

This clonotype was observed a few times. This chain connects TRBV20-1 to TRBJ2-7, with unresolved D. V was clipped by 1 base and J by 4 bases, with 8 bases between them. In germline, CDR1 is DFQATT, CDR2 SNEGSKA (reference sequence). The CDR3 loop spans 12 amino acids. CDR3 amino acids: CSARVDGYEQYF. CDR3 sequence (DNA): TGCAGTGCTAGAGTGGACGGATACGAGCAGTACTTC.

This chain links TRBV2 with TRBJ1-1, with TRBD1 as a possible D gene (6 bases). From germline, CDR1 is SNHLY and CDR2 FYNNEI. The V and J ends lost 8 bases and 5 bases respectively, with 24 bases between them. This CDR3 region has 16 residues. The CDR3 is CASPQWGARKETEAFF. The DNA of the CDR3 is TGTGCCAGCCCCCAGTGGGGGGCGCGTAAGGAAACTGAAGCTTTCTTT.

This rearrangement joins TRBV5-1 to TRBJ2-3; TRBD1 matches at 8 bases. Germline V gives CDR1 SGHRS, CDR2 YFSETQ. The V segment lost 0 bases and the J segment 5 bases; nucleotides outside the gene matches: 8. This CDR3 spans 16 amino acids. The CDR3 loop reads CASSLGQGIRGDTQYF. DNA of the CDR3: TGCGCCAGCAGCTTGGGACAGGGGATTAGAGGAGATACGCAGTATTTT.

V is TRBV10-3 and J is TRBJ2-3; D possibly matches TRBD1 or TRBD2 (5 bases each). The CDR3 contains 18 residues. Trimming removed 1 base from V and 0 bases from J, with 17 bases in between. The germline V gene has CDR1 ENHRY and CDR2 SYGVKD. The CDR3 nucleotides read TGTGCCATCAGTGAGTTCGAGGTGGGGGACCCAAGCACAGATACGCAGTATTTT. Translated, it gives CAISEFEVGDPSTDTQYF.

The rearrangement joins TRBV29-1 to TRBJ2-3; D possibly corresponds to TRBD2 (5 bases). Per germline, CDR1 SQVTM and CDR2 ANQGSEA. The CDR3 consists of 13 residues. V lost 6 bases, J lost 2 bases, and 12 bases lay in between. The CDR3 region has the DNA TGCAGCGTCCTTCGTCGGGACACAGATACGCAGTATTTT. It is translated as CSVLRRDTDTQYF.

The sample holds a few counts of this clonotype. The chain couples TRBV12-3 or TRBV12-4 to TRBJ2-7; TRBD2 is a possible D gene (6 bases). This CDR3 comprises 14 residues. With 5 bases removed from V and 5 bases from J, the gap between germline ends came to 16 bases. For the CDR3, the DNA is TGTGCCAGCAGTCCCCGGGACTTCGGCCACGAGCAGTACTTC. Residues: CASSPRDFGHEQYF.

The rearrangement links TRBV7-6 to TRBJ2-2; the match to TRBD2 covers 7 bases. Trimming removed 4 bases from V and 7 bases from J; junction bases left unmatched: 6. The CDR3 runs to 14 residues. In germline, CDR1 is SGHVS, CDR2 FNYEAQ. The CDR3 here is CASSSRLAGGELFF. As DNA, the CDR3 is TGTGCCAGCAGCTCTCGACTAGCCGGCGGGGAGCTGTTTTTT.

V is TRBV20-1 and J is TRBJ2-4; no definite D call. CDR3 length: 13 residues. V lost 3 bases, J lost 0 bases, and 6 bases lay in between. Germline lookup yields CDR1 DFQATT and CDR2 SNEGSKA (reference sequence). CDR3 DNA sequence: TGCAGTGCTAGTGTATTAGCCAAAAACATTCAGTACTTC. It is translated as CSASVLAKNIQYF.

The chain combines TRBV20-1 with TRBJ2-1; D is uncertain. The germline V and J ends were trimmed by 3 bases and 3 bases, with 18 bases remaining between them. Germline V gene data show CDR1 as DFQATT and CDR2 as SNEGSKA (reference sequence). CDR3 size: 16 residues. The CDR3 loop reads CSARSVGRPFYNEQFF. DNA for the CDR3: TGCAGTGCTAGGTCGGTGGGCAGACCTTTCTACAATGAGCAGTTCTTC.

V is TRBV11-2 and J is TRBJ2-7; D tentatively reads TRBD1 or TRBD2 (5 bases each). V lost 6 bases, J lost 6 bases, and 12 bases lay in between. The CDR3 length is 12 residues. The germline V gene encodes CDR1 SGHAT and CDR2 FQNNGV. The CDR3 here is CASRTPRGEQYF. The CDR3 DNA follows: TGTGCCAGCAGGACGCCGAGGGGCGAGCAGTACTTC.

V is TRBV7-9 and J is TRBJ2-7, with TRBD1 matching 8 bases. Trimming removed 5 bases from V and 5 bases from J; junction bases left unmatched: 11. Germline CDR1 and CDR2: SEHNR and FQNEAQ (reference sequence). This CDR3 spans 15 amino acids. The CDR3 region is CASSLTPGQDNEQYF. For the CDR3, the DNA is TGTGCCAGCAGCCTTACACCGGGACAGGATAACGAGCAGTACTTC.

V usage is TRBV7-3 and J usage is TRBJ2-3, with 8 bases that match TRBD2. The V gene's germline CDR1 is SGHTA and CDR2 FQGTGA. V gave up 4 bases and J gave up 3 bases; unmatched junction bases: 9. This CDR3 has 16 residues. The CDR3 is CASSWSGRGGTDTQYF. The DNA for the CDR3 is TGTGCCAGCAGCTGGAGCGGGAGAGGCGGGACAGATACGCAGTATTTT.

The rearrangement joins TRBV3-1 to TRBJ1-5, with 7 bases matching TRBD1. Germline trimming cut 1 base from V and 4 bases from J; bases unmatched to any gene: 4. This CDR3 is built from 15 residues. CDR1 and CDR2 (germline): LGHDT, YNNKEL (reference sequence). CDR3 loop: CASSQGRDRNQPQHF. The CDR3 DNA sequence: TGTGCCAGCAGCCAAGGTAGGGACAGAAATCAGCCCCAGCATTTT.

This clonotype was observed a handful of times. CDR3 region: CSARDATSGQETQYF. CDR3 in DNA: TGCAGTGCTAGAGACGCGACTAGCGGCCAAGAGACCCAGTACTTC. The genes are TRBV20-1 and TRBJ2-5; 9 positions match TRBD2. CDR1 and CDR2 (germline): DFQATT, SNEGSKA (reference sequence). V trimming: 0 bases; J trimming: 1 base; junction bases outside the gene matches: 3. CDR3 length equals 15 residues.

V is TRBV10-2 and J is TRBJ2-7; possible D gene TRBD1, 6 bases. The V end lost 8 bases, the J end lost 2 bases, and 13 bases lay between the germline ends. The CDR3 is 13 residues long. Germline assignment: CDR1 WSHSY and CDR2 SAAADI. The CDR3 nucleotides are TGCGCCAGCCTCGTCGAGGGGGCCTACGAGCAGTACTTC. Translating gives CASLVEGAYEQYF.

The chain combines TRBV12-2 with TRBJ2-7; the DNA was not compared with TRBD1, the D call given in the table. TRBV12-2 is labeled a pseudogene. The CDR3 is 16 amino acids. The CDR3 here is CASRLAGNYRGNEQYF. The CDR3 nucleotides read TGTGCAAGTCGCTTAGCGGGAAACTACAGGGGAAACGAGCAGTACTTC.

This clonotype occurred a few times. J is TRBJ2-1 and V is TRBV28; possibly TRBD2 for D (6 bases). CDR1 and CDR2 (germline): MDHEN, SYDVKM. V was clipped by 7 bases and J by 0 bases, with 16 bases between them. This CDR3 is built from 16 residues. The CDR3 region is CASIPGGESSYNEQFF. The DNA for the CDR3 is TGTGCCAGCATTCCCGGAGGGGAAAGCTCCTACAATGAGCAGTTCTTC.